This T cell receptor (beta chain) was identified in a study of blood T cell repertoires in COVID-19. Study overall: PBMCs, B-cell-depleted T cells, or T cells were the source of the cDNA or gDNA that made up the material.

This clone has only a few counts. The length of the CDR3 is 13 residues. With 5 bases removed from V and 1 base from J, the gap between germline ends came to 8 bases. The germline gives CDR1 LNHDA, CDR2 SQIVND (reference sequence). Under the authors' procedure: Estimated nucleated cell counts came from reference gene primer amplification. The data were produced by immunoSEQ multiplex PCR, yet TCRdb's version contains in-frame clones alone and is incomplete. V and J calls and clone size are those listed in that table; D and trimming were worked out from the DNA. The sample holds 90,000 or so clones, about nine tenths seen once.

This sequence joins TRBV19 and TRBJ1-2; D may be TRBD1 (6 bases). The sequenced material came from peripheral blood. This sequence originates from a woman in her 70s with acute or convalescent COVID-19. As DNA, the CDR3 is TGTGCCAGTAGTGAACAGGGTAACTATGGCTACACCTTC. Encoded protein: CASSEQGNYGYTF. The full variable domain, with the rest looked up from reference TRBV19 and TRBJ1-2, is DGGITQSPKYLFRKEGQNVTLSCEQNLNHDAMYWYRQDPGQGLRLIYYSQIVNDFQKGDIAEGYSVSREKKESFPLTVTSAQKNPTAFYLCASSEQGNYGYTFGSGTRLTVV.